The sequence of this T cell receptor (beta chain) was determined in a study of blood T cells in healthy people across ages. Concerning this clonotype itself: Its antigen is as yet unknown.

Trimming left V 5 bases short and J 0 bases short, with 10 bases between. The CDR3 is 14 amino acids. The V gene's germline CDR1 is SGHTA and CDR2 FQGNSA. Caucasian, healthy and from Russia, the donors were aged between roughly 6 and 95. Extraction yielded at least 5.5 micrograms of total RNA per sample. Using a J-beta primer mix together with a sample-barcoded 5' primer, a second PCR was run for roughly 7 to 12 cycles. Each TCR beta cDNA got a 12-nucleotide random molecular identifier. TCRdb ran MiXCR on the 5' RACE reads and lists one entry per CDR3 protein. The sample includes hundreds of thousands of distinct CDR3 sequences, 20% to 25% of them seen just once. Study-wide points: Observed TCR beta diversity showed a strong correlation with the percentage of naive T cells as measured by flow cytometry.

J is TRBJ2-5 and V is TRBV7-2; D is possibly TRBD2 (5 bases). This sequence was found in a man between 65 and 85 years old in good health. Material: blood. For the CDR3, the DNA is TGTGCCAGCAGCCAGACGGGGAACCAAGAGACCCAGTACTTC. Translation gives CASSQTGNQETQYF.